This TCR beta chain derives from a study of T cell responses to AZD1222 COVID-19 vaccine. TCRdb keeps only in-frame clones here, not all; method: immunoSEQ multiplex PCR. The profile shows 90,000 to 100,000 clones, about 85% of them singletons. With respect to this clone: No antigen is known for it.

CDR3 size: 12 residues. Study-wide results and caveats: Repertoire sampling happened only post peak T cell response. Unmutated regions of variants are reportedly targeted by nearly half of spike-specific TCRs. Only a handful of AZD1222 recipients, roughly six in all, had baseline seropositivity. Females outnumbered males among donors, who were mostly white British; clonal diversity was possibly underestimated.

J is TRBJ2-3 and V is TRBV21-1; whether TRBD2, the table's D call, matches the DNA was not checked. TRBV21-1 is a pseudogene segment. The sequence derives from an adult in good health. The sequencing here drew on peripheral blood, taken on day 0 of AZD1222 vaccination. The CDR3 DNA reads TGTGCCAGCAGCAAGGGACTGACAGTTCGGGATTTT. Residues: CASSKGLTVRDF.